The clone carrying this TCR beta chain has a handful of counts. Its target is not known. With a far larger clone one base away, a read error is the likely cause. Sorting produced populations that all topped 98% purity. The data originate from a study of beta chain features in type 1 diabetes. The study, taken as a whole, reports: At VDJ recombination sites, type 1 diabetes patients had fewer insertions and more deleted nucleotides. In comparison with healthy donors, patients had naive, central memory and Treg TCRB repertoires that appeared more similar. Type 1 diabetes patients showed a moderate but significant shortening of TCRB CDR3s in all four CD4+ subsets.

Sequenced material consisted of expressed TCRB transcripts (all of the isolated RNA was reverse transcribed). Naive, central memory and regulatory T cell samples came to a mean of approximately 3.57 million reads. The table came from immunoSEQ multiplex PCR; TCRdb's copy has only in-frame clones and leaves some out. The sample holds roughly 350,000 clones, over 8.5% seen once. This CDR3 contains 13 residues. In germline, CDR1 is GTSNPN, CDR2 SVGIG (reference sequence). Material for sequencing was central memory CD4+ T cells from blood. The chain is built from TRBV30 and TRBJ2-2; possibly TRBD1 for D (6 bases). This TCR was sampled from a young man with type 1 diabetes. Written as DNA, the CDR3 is TGTGCCTGGTGTGTAAGGGGGACCGGGGAGCTGTTTTTT. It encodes CAWCVRGTGELFF.